This T cell receptor beta chain was documented in a study of human T cells and chemical hapten exposure. Broader study findings: Following DPC sensitization, TCRs present above 1 in 1000 frequency showed no change.

Time point noted: patch test 1, 2 weeks after DPC sensitization. Documented treatment: therapeutic diphenylcyclopropenone sensitization with weekly scalp DPC. V gave up 0 bases and J gave up 3 bases, with 9 bases separating them. The length of the CDR3 is 14 residues. Germline V gene data show CDR1 as SGHAT and CDR2 as FQNNGV. TCRdb independently ran MiXCR on the RACE reads; one entry per CDR3 protein. The sample records 370,000 or so distinct CDR3 sequences, around 5% being singletons. This clonotype was seen more than once but under ten times. Its antigen is currently unknown. The sequences come from whole blood, collected in connection with sensitization to the hapten diphenylcyclopropenone (DPC). The receptor was isolated from a woman between 50 and 59 years old with alopecia areata. Some clones in this sample may be carry-over from other donors' samples. This chain connects TRBV11-2 to TRBJ2-7; no definite D call. CDR3 region: CASSLDRTFYEQYF. The CDR3 nucleotides read TGTGCCAGCAGCTTAGATCGAACGTTCTACGAGCAGTACTTC.